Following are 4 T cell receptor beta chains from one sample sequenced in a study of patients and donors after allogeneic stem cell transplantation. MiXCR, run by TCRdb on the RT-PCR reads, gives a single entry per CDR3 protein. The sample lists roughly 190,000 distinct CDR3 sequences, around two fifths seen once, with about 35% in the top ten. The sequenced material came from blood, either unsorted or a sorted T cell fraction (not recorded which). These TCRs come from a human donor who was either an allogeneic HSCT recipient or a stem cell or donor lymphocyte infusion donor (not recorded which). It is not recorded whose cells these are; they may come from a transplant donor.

CDR3 DNA sequence: TGTGCCAGCTCACCGCGGGGGAACATTCAGTACTTC. As protein: CASSPRGNIQYF. The V and J genes are TRBV18 and TRBJ2-4; TRBD2 aligns across 7 bases. This CDR3 comprises 12 residues. The J segment lost 7 bases and the V segment lost 3 bases, leaving 0 bases of the junction unmatched. Germline CDR1 is KGHSH and CDR2 is LQKENI.

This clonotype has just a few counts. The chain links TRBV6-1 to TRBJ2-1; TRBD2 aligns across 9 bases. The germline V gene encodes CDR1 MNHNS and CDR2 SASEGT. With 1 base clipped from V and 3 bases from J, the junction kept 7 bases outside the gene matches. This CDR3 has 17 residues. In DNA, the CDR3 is TGTGCCAGCAGTGAAGATAGGGCGGGAGGGCTCTACAATGAGCAGTTCTTC. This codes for CASSEDRAGGLYNEQFF.

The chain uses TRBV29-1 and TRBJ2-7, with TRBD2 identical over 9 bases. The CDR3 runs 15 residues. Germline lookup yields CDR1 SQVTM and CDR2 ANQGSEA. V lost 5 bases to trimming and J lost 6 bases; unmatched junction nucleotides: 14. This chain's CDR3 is CSVYVETREGLEQYF. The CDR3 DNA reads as TGCAGCGTTTACGTCGAAACGCGGGAGGGCCTCGAGCAGTACTTC.

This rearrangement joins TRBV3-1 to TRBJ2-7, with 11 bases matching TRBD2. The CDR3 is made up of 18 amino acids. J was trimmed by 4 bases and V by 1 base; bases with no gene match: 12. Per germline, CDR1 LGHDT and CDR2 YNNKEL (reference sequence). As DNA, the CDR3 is TGTGCCAGCAGCCAAGGTCTATCGGCTAGCGGGAGGACGTACGAGCAGTACTTC. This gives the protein CASSQGLSASGRTYEQYF.